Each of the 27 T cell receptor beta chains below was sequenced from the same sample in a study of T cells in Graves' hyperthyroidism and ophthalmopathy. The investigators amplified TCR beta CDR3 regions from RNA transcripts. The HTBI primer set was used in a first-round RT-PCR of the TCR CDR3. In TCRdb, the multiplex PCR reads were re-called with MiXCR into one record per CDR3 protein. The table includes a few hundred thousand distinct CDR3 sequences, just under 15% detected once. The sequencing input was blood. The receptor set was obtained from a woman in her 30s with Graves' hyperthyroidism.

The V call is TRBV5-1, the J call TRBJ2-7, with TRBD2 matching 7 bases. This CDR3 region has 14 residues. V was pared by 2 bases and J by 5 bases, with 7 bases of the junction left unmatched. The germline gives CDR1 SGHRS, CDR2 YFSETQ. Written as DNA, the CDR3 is TGCGCCAGCAGCTTTGGACTAGAACTCGACGAGCAGTACTTC. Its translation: CASSFGLELDEQYF.

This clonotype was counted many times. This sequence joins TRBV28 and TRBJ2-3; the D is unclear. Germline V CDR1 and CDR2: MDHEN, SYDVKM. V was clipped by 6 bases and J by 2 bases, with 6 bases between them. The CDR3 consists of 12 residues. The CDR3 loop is CASRGNTDTQYF. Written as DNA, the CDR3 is TGTGCCAGCAGGGGGAACACAGATACGCAGTATTTT.

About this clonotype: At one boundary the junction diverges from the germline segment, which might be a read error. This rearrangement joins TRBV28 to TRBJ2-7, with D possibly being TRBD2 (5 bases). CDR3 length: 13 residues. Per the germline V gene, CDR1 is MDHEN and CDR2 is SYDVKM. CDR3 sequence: CASSLFGDYGQYF. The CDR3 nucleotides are TGTGCCAGCAGTTTATTTGGTGACTACGGGCAGTACTTC.

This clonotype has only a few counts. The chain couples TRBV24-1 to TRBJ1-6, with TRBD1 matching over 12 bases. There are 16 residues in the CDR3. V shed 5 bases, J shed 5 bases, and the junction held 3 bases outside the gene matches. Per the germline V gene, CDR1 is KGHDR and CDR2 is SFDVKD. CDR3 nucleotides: TGTGCCACCAGTGCCGGGACAGGGGGCAATAATTCACCCCTCCACTTT. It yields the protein CATSAGTGGNNSPLHF.

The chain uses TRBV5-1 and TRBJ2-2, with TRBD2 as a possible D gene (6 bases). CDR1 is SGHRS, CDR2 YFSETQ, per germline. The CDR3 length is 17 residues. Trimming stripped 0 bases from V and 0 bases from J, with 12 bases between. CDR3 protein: CASSLAGSGSNTGELFF. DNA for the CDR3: TGCGCCAGCAGCTTGGCTGGTAGCGGCTCGAACACCGGGGAGCTGTTTTTT.

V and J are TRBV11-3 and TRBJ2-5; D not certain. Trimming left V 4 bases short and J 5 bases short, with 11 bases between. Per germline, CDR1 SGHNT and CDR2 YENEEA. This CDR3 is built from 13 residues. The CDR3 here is CASSSPPSETQYF. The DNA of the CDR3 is TGTGCCAGCAGCTCGCCGCCCTCGGAGACCCAGTACTTC.

CDR3 nucleotide sequence: TGTGCCAGCAGTTACTCCGGGACAGAGCAGTTCTTC. Its protein is CASSYSGTEQFF. The chain carries TRBV6-5 and TRBJ2-1; TRBD1 is a possible D gene (6 bases). There are 12 residues in the CDR3. The V gene lost 0 bases and the J gene lost 10 bases, with 7 bases spanning the gap. The germline V gene has CDR1 MNHEY and CDR2 SVGAGI.

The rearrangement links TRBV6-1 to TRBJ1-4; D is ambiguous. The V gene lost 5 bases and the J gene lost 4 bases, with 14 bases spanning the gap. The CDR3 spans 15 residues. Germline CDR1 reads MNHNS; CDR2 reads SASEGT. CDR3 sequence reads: CASSLRPANNEKLFF. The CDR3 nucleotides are TGTGCCAGCAGTTTGCGGCCGGCTAATAATGAAAAACTGTTTTTT.

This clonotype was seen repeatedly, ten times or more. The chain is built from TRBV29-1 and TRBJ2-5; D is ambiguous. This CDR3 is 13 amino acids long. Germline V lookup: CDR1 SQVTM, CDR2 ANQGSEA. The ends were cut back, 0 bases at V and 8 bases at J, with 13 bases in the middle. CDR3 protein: CSVEDAGQITQYF. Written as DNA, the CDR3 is TGCAGCGTTGAAGATGCCGGGCAGATAACCCAGTACTTC.

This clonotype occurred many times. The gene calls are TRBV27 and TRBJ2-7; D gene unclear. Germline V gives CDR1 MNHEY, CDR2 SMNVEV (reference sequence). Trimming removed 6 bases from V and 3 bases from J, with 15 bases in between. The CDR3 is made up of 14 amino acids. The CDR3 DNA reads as TGTGCCAGCAGGCGGAGATTCTTTAACTACGAGCAGTACTTC. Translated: CASRRRFFNYEQYF.

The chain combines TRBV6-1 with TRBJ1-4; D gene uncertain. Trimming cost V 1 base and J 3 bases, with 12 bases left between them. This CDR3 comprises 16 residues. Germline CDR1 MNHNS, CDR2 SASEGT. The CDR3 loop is CASSEGVRRSNEKLFF. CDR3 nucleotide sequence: TGTGCCAGCAGTGAAGGCGTCAGGCGGTCTAATGAAAAACTGTTTTTT.

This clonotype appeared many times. CDR3 sequence (DNA): TGTGCCAGCAGCTTCAGGACAGGGGGAGCGGATACGCAGTATTTT. Its translation is CASSFRTGGADTQYF. The genes are TRBV7-2 and TRBJ2-3, with 10 positions matching TRBD1. V lost 3 bases to trimming and J lost 6 bases; unmatched junction nucleotides: 6. CDR1 and CDR2 from the germline V gene are SGHTA and FQGNSA. The CDR3 covers 15 residues.

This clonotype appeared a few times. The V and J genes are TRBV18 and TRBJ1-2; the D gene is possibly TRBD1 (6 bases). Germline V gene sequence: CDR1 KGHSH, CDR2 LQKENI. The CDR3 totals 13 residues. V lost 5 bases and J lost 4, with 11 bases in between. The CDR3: CASSYTGSYGYTF. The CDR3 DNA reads TGTGCCAGCTCATATACAGGGAGCTATGGCTACACCTTC.

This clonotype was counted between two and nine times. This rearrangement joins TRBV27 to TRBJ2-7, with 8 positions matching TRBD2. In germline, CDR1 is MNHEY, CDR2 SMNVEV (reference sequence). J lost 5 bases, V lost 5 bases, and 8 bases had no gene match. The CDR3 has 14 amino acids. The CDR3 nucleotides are TGTGCCAGCAGTAGGACTAGCTCGTGGGACGAGCAGTACTTC. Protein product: CASSRTSSWDEQYF.

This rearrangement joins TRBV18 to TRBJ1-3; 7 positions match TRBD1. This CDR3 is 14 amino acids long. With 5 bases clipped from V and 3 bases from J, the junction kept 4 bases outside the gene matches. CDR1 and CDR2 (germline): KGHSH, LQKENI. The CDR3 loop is CASSADRDGNTIYF. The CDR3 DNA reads TGTGCCAGCTCAGCCGACAGGGATGGAAACACCATATATTTT.

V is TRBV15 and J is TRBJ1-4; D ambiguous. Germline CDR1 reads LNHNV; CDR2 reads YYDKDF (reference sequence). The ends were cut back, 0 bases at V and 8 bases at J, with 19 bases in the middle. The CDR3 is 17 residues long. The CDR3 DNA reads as TGTGCCACCAGCAGAGATCGCGCCGCCCAGCTCGGGGAAAAACTGTTTTTT. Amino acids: CATSRDRAAQLGEKLFF.

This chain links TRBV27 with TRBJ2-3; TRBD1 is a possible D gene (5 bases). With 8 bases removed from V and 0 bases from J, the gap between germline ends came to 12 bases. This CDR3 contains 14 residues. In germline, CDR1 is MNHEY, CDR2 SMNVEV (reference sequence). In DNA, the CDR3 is TGTGCCAGCTGGGGCTTTTCGAGCACAGATACGCAGTATTTT. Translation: CASWGFSSTDTQYF.

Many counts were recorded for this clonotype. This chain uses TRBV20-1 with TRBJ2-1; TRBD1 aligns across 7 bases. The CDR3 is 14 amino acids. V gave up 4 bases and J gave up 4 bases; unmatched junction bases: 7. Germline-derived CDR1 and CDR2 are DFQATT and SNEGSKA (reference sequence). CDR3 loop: CSATGQRLYNEQFF. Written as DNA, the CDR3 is TGCAGTGCTACGGGACAGAGACTTTACAATGAGCAGTTCTTC.

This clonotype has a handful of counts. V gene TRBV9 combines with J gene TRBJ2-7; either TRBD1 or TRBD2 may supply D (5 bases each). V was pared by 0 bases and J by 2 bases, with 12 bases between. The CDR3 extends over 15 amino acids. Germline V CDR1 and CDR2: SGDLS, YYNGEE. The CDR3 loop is CASSVAPGTAYEQYF. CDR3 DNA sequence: TGTGCCAGCAGCGTAGCTCCCGGGACGGCCTACGAGCAGTACTTC. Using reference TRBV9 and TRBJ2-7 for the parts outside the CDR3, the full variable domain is DSGVTQTPKHLITATGQRVTLRCSPRSGDLSVYWYQQSLDQGLQFLIQYYNGEERAKGNILERFSAQQFPDLHSELNLSSLELGDSALYFCASSVAPGTAYEQYFGPGTRLTVT.

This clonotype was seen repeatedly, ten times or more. The CDR3 region is CASSFYAGTGYTEAFF. In nucleotides, the CDR3 is TGTGCCAGCAGCTTCTACGCCGGGACAGGGTATACTGAAGCTTTCTTT. V is TRBV11-2 and J is TRBJ1-1, with 9 bases that match TRBD1. After removal of 3 bases from V and 5 bases from J, the junction contained 10 bases not matched to a gene. Per germline, CDR1 SGHAT and CDR2 FQNNGV. This CDR3 comprises 16 residues.

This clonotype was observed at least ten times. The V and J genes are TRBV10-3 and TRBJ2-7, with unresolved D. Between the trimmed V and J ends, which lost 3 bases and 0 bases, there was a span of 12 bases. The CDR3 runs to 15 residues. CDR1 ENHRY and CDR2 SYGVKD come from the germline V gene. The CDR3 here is CAISEGQMSSYEQYF. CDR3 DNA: TGTGCCATCAGTGAAGGGCAGATGAGCTCCTACGAGCAGTACTTC.

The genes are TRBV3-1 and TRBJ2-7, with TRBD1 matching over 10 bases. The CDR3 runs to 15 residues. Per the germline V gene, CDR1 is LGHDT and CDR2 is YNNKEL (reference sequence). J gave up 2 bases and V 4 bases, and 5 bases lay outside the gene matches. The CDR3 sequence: CASSPGQGGPYEQYF. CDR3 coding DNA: TGTGCCAGCAGCCCCGGACAGGGGGGCCCCTACGAGCAGTACTTC.

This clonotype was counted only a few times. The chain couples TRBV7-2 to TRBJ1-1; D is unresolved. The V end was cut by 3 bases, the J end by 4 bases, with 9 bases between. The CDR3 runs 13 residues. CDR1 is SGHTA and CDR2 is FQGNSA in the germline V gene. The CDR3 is CASSFHSGTEAFF. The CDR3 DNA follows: TGTGCCAGCAGCTTCCACAGTGGCACTGAAGCTTTCTTT.

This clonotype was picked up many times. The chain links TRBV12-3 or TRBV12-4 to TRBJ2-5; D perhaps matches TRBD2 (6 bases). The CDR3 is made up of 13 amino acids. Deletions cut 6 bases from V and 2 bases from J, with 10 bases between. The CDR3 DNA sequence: TGTGCCAGCAGAACCGCGGGGCAAGAGACCCAGTACTTC. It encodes CASRTAGQETQYF.

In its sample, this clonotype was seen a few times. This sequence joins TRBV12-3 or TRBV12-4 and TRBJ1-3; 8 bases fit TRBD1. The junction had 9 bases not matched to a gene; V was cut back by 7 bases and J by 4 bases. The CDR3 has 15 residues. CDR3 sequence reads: CASINQGALGNTIYF. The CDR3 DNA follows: TGTGCCAGCATCAACCAGGGGGCACTAGGAAACACCATATATTTT.

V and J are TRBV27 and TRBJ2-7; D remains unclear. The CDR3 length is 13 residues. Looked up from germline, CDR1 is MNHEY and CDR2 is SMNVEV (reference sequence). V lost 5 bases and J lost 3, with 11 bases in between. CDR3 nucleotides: TGTGCCAGCAGTCTGGCACTTCACTACGAGCAGTACTTC. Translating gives CASSLALHYEQYF.

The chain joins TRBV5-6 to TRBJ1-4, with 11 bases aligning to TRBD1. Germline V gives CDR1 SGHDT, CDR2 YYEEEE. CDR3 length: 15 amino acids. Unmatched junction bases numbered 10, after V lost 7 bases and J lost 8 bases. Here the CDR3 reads CASHGQGAVEEKLFF. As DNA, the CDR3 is TGTGCCAGCCACGGACAGGGGGCCGTGGAGGAAAAACTGTTTTTT.